This note documents a single TCR beta chain sequence. Antigen unknown. Trimming took off 5 bases at V and 0 bases at J, with 5 bases between the two ends. Germline V gene lookup returns CDR1 SGHAT and CDR2 FQNNGV. The CDR3 is 13 residues long. This specimen comes from a study of cytomegalovirus exposure and HLA in healthy donors. On the study more broadly: In terms of ancestry, the Caucasian-associated cluster contained about four fifths of the roughly 400 genotyped donors.

Study results and limitations: Earlier analysis yielded a pattern in which most TCR beta V segments were productive about 90% or about 30% of the time.

It was with 60 Vbeta and 13 Jbeta primers that the PCR ran. Measured with immunoSEQ multiplex PCR; TCRdb has only the in-frame clones, and not every one. The table has under 200,000 clones, around 80% seen once. The sequence was collected from a woman aged 40 to 50 in good health and CMV-seronegative. Sequencing used PBMCs. The rearrangement joins TRBV11-2 to TRBJ1-5; D not certain. The CDR3 sequence is CASSANSNQPQHF. The CDR3 region has the DNA TGTGCCAGCAGCGCGAATAGCAATCAGCCCCAGCATTTT.